This TCR beta chain was captured in a study of blood T cell repertoires in COVID-19. About the research overall: In each case, the material was cDNA or gDNA derived from T cells, B-cell-depleted T cells, or PBMCs.

The CDR3 consists of 14 residues. Trimming cost V 4 bases and J 4 bases; bases outside gene matches: 6. Germline-derived CDR1 and CDR2 are SGHNT and YYREEE (reference sequence). Original processing notes: Using reference gene primer amplification, nucleated cell counts were estimated. Some clones are missing from TCRdb's copy, which holds only in-frame ones; the method was immunoSEQ multiplex PCR. The DNA was the basis for D and trimming; V, J and clone size are from that table. There are 100,000 to 150,000 clones in the sample; 85% occur only once, and about 6.2% lies in the top ten. This clone was counted a single time.

The sequence was collected from an elderly man with active or convalescent COVID-19. The chain recombines TRBV5-4 with TRBJ1-1, with TRBD1 matching over 8 bases. Input material: peripheral blood. The CDR3 is CASSPDRALTEAFF. In DNA form, the CDR3 reads TGTGCCAGCAGCCCGGACAGGGCGCTCACTGAAGCTTTCTTT. The full variable domain, with the rest looked up from reference TRBV5-4 and TRBJ1-1, is ETGVTQSPTHLIKTRGQQVTLRCSSQSGHNTVSWYQQALGQGPQFIFQYYREEENGRGNFPPRFSGLQFPNYSSELNVNALELDDSALYLCASSPDRALTEAFFGQGTRLTVV.